One T cell receptor (beta chain) is described in this entry. With 0 bases removed from V and 6 bases from J, the gap between germline ends came to 9 bases. The CDR3 extends over 13 amino acids. Looked up from germline, CDR1 is GTSNPN and CDR2 is SVGIG (reference sequence). Using immunoSEQ multiplex PCR, the repertoire was profiled, and TCRdb retains in-frame clones only, with some absent. This table has roughly 530,000 clones, 90% to 96% appearing once. The sample originates from a study of shared clonotypes between healthy human individuals. The wider study: Each donor contributed plates that comprised three CD4 naive, three CD4 memory, two CD8 naive and one CD8 memory.

This TCR came from a woman aged 30 to 39 in good health. The rearrangement uses TRBV30 and TRBJ2-1; no clear D. The sequencing input was naive CD4+ T cells sorted from blood. Specified subset: CD45RA+ positively selected. In DNA form, the CDR3 reads TGTGCCTGGAGTGTCTCCTTTCTCAATGAGCAGTTCTTC. Its translation: CAWSVSFLNEQFF.